A single sample is the source of the 25 T cell receptor beta chains below, sequenced in a study of shared clonotypes between healthy human individuals. This table comes from immunoSEQ multiplex PCR, and its TCRdb copy is limited to in-frame clones, with some not included. Of 1.5 million to 1.9 million clones listed, around 98% are singletons. The sequencing sample was made of naive CD4+ T cells sorted from blood. Subset given: CD45RA+ positively selected. These receptor sequences come from a man younger than 45 in good health.

Notes on this clone: The sample carries other DNA sequences with the same CDR3. V is TRBV5-6 and J is TRBJ2-7; weak D call: TRBD1 (5 bases). Germline-derived CDR1 and CDR2 are SGHDT and YYEEEE. The CDR3 covers 12 residues. Trimming shortened V by 4 bases and J by 3 bases, and 8 bases separated the two germline ends. Here the CDR3 DNA reads TGTGCCAGCAGCCGGCAGGGCTACGAGCAGTACTTC. Translated: CASSRQGYEQYF.

The V and J genes are TRBV15 and TRBJ2-7; tentatively, D is TRBD2 (5 bases). V was trimmed by 0 bases and J by 5 bases, leaving 17 bases between them. The CDR3 loop spans 16 amino acids. CDR1 and CDR2 from the germline V gene are LNHNV and YYDKDF (reference sequence). The CDR3 sequence: CATSREPRATAHEQYF. CDR3 nucleotides: TGTGCCACCAGCAGAGAGCCGCGGGCGACCGCCCACGAGCAGTACTTC. The full variable domain, its missing parts supplied by reference TRBV15 and TRBJ2-7, is DAMVIQNPRYQVTQFGKPVTLSCSQTLNHNVMYWYQQKSSQAPKLLFHYYDKDFNNEADTPDNFQSRRPNTSFCFLDIRSPGLGDTAMYLCATSREPRATAHEQYFGPGTRLTVT.

V gene TRBV18 combines with J gene TRBJ2-7; TRBD1 matches at 8 bases. The CDR3 length is 15 residues. J was trimmed by 0 bases and V by 3 bases; bases with no gene match: 4. Germline V lookup: CDR1 KGHSH, CDR2 LQKENI. CDR3 residues: CASSPRDRRSYEQYF. The DNA of the CDR3 is TGTGCCAGCTCACCCCGGGACAGGCGCTCCTACGAGCAGTACTTC.

The gene calls are TRBV11-2 and TRBJ2-3; possibly TRBD1 or TRBD2 for D (5 bases each). This CDR3 is 15 amino acids long. V shed 5 bases and J shed 2 bases, with 14 bases lying between them. In germline, CDR1 is SGHAT, CDR2 FQNNGV. CDR3 sequence: CASSREGLNTDTQYF. CDR3 nucleotides: TGTGCCAGCAGCCGCGAGGGGTTGAACACAGATACGCAGTATTTT.

The chain carries TRBV5-1 and TRBJ2-1; D may be TRBD1 or TRBD2 (5 bases each). Trimming shortened V by 4 bases and J by 5 bases, and 16 bases separated the two germline ends. Germline-derived CDR1 and CDR2 are SGHRS and YFSETQ. The CDR3 covers 15 residues. CDR3 loop: CASSPGTDGNNEQFF. CDR3 nucleotides: TGCGCCAGCAGCCCCGGGACCGATGGAAACAATGAGCAGTTCTTC.

The V and J genes are TRBV13 and TRBJ2-2; 10 nucleotides match TRBD2. J gave up 5 bases and V 5 bases, and 2 bases lay outside the gene matches. The CDR3 has 14 residues. Looked up from germline, CDR1 is PRHDT and CDR2 is FYEKMQ (reference sequence). CDR3 DNA: TGTGCCAGCAGCCCACTAGCGGGAACCGGGGAGCTGTTTTTT. Residues: CASSPLAGTGELFF.

In DNA form, the CDR3 reads TGTGCCAGCAGTTCATCCAGGAGGGACACTGAAGCTTTCTTT. Translating it yields CASSSSRRDTEAFF. The chain uses TRBV6-5 and TRBJ1-1; D uncertain. Germline values: CDR1 MNHEY, CDR2 SVGAGI. V lost 4 bases to trimming and J lost 3 bases, with 12 bases between them. This CDR3 is 14 amino acids long.

The V and J genes are TRBV27 and TRBJ1-1; D is unclear. Trimming took 5 bases from V and 3 from J, leaving 16 bases between them. The CDR3 totals 15 residues. Germline-derived CDR1 and CDR2 are MNHEY and SMNVEV (reference sequence). The DNA of the CDR3 is TGTGCCAGCAGTCCCATGACATCTACTTACACTGAAGCTTTCTTT. Amino acid sequence: CASSPMTSTYTEAFF.

V and J are TRBV6-5 and TRBJ2-2, with 10 bases that match TRBD2. The CDR3 extends over 14 amino acids. Germline values: CDR1 MNHEY, CDR2 SVGAGI. After removal of 10 bases from V and 1 base from J, the junction contained 3 bases not matched to a gene. The CDR3 protein is CATRTSGNTGELFF. The CDR3 DNA follows: TGTGCCACCCGGACTAGCGGGAACACCGGGGAGCTGTTTTTT.

The rearrangement uses TRBV28 and TRBJ2-7; 8 bases fit TRBD1. Losses at the gene ends were 6 bases for V and 3 bases for J; bases not matched to a gene: 10. The CDR3 contains 15 residues. Germline-derived CDR1 and CDR2 are MDHEN and SYDVKM. CDR3 region: CASRSGGLLNYEQYF. CDR3 DNA sequence: TGTGCCAGCAGGTCAGGGGGCCTCCTCAACTACGAGCAGTACTTC. The complete variable domain, with remaining parts taken from reference TRBV28 and TRBJ2-7, reads DVKVTQSSRYLVKRTGEKVFLECVQDMDHENMFWYRQDPGLGLRLIYFSYDVKMKEKGDIPEGYSVSREKKERFSLILESASTNQTSMYLCASRSGGLLNYEQYFGPGTRLTVT.

The V call is TRBV19, the J call TRBJ2-1; the match to TRBD2 covers 10 bases. CDR1 and CDR2 from the germline V gene are LNHDA and SQIVND (reference sequence). The CDR3 covers 15 residues. Trimming cost V 3 bases and J 9 bases; bases outside gene matches: 8. The chain's CDR3 is CASSIFTSGNVEQFF. Written as DNA, the CDR3 is TGTGCCAGTAGTATTTTCACTAGCGGGAATGTTGAGCAGTTCTTC.

The chain carries TRBV5-1 and TRBJ2-1; D remains ambiguous. V was shortened by 0 bases and J by 0 bases, with 7 bases between the two germline ends. Germline V CDR1 and CDR2: SGHRS, YFSETQ. The CDR3 spans 15 residues. CDR3 residues: CASSLAYNSYNEQFF. DNA of the CDR3: TGCGCCAGCAGCTTGGCGTACAACTCCTACAATGAGCAGTTCTTC.

V gene TRBV18 combines with J gene TRBJ1-1, with D unclear. Germline loops: CDR1 KGHSH, CDR2 LQKENI. This CDR3 is 16 amino acids long. V was cut by 1 base and J by 6 bases, with 18 bases left in between. Written as DNA, the CDR3 is TGTGCCAGCTCACCACTTCCACCCAGGTGGAAGGCTGAAGCTTTCTTT. Translating it yields CASSPLPPRWKAEAFF.

Worth noting for this clone: The same CDR3 is also encoded by other DNA sequences in this sample. V and J are TRBV27 and TRBJ2-1; D remains unclear. This CDR3 spans 13 amino acids. Germline V gene lookup returns CDR1 MNHEY and CDR2 SMNVEV (reference sequence). Between the trimmed V and J ends, which lost 0 bases and 6 bases, there was a span of 6 bases. Written as DNA, the CDR3 is TGTGCCAGCAGTTTATCAGGTCGCAATGAGCAGTTCTTC. Encoded protein: CASSLSGRNEQFF.

The rearrangement links TRBV4-2 to TRBJ1-5; 7 positions agree with TRBD1. The germline CDR1 and CDR2 sequences are LGHNA and YNFKEQ. V dropped 4 bases and J dropped 6; count of bases not matched to a gene: 9. This CDR3 has 15 residues. The DNA for the CDR3 is TGTGCCAGCAGCCGAGAAGGGGGCGCCGGTCAGCCCCAGCATTTT. Residues: CASSREGGAGQPQHF.

The chain combines TRBV18 with TRBJ2-1, with D unresolved. The length of the CDR3 is 17 residues. Germline lookup yields CDR1 KGHSH and CDR2 LQKENI. Trimming took 1 base from V and 0 from J, leaving 13 bases between them. CDR3 in amino acids: CASSPRGGALSYNEQFF. CDR3 in DNA: TGTGCCAGCTCACCACGAGGTGGAGCCCTCTCCTACAATGAGCAGTTCTTC.

The chain uses TRBV5-5 and TRBJ2-1, with D unresolved. CDR1 and CDR2 from the germline V gene are SGHKS and YYEKEE (reference sequence). The CDR3 runs 15 residues. Trimming removed 0 bases at V and 1 base at J, with 8 bases between. In DNA form, the CDR3 reads TGTGCCAGCAGCTTGGTAGGTCCTTCCTACAATGAGCAGTTCTTC. This encodes CASSLVGPSYNEQFF.

This clone has just one count. The V gene is TRBV2, the J gene TRBJ2-2; weak D call: TRBD1 (6 bases). The V end lost 3 bases, the J end lost 6 bases, and 11 bases lay between the germline ends. This CDR3 is built from 14 residues. CDR1 and CDR2 (germline): SNHLY, FYNNEI. CDR3 nucleotides: TGTGCCAGCAGTGAGCAGGGGACCCCCGGGGAGCTGTTTTTT. Encoded protein: CASSEQGTPGELFF.

The chain couples TRBV5-5 to TRBJ2-1, with unresolved D. V was clipped by 0 bases and J by 0 bases, with 10 bases between them. The CDR3 runs to 16 residues. Germline assignment: CDR1 SGHKS and CDR2 YYEKEE (reference sequence). The CDR3 DNA follows: TGTGCCAGCAGCTTGGGTATTGTTAGCTCCTACAATGAGCAGTTCTTC. It codes for CASSLGIVSSYNEQFF.

This clone was observed a handful of times. The chain uses TRBV6-5 and TRBJ1-2; a possible D gene is TRBD1 (5 bases). CDR1 and CDR2 from the germline V gene are MNHEY and SVGAGI. The CDR3 has 14 amino acids. Between the trimmed V and J ends, which lost 6 bases and 6 bases, there was a span of 17 bases. CDR3 sequence: CASSLLGGFDGYTF. In nucleotides, the CDR3 is TGTGCCAGCAGCCTATTGGGGGGGTTTGATGGCTACACCTTC.

The chain is built from TRBV7-9 and TRBJ2-1; 11 bases agree with TRBD2. The CDR3 is made up of 19 amino acids. The V gene end was trimmed by 2 bases and the J gene end by 4 bases; junction bases not matched to a gene: 13. Per the germline V gene, CDR1 is SEHNR and CDR2 is FQNEAQ (reference sequence). The CDR3 DNA reads TGTGCCAGCAGCTTATGGCCTTCAGGAACTAGCGGGAGTTACAATGAGCAGTTCTTC. This translates into CASSLWPSGTSGSYNEQFF.

The chain is built from TRBV6-5 and TRBJ2-7, with D tentatively TRBD1 or TRBD2 (5 bases each). Trimming pared 1 base from V and 5 bases from J, leaving 15 bases between. This CDR3 is built from 15 residues. CDR1 is MNHEY, CDR2 SVGAGI, per germline. The CDR3 DNA reads TGTGCCAGCAGTTACTTTCAGGGAGTGGGCCACGAGCAGTACTTC. It specifies CASSYFQGVGHEQYF.

This sequence joins TRBV5-1 and TRBJ1-1, with a weak D call TRBD1 (5 bases). V lost 0 bases and J lost 7, with 10 bases in between. The germline V gene has CDR1 SGHRS and CDR2 YFSETQ. CDR3 size: 13 residues. The chain's CDR3 is CASSLEGVGEAFF. DNA for the CDR3: TGCGCCAGCAGCTTGGAAGGGGTTGGTGAAGCTTTCTTT.

The chain joins TRBV19 to TRBJ1-5, with 12 bases fitting TRBD1. This CDR3 contains 15 residues. Germline loops: CDR1 LNHDA, CDR2 SQIVND (reference sequence). V was pared by 7 bases and J by 2 bases, with 3 bases of the junction left unmatched. In DNA, the CDR3 is TGTGCCAGTACCGGGACAGGGGGCCGCAATCAGCCCCAGCATTTT. Its protein is CASTGTGGRNQPQHF.

CDR3 sequence (DNA): TGTGCCAGTAGGGGCACAGGGGGCCTCTCCTACGAGCAGTACTTC. Protein sequence: CASRGTGGLSYEQYF. J is TRBJ2-7 and V is TRBV19, with 9 bases matching TRBD1. CDR1 LNHDA and CDR2 SQIVND come from the germline V gene (reference sequence). The CDR3 has 15 amino acids. The V gene end was trimmed by 6 bases and the J gene end by 0 bases; junction bases not matched to a gene: 6. The full variable domain, its missing parts supplied by reference TRBV19 and TRBJ2-7, is DGGITQSPKYLFRKEGQNVTLSCEQNLNHDAMYWYRQDPGQGLRLIYYSQIVNDFQKGDIAEGYSVSREKKESFPLTVTSAQKNPTAFYLCASRGTGGLSYEQYFGPGTRLTVT.